Below are 2 T cell receptor beta chains sequenced from a single sample in a study of T cell responses to AZD1222 COVID-19 vaccine. The protocol was immunoSEQ multiplex PCR, while the TCRdb copy is restricted to in-frame clones and leaves out a portion. The sample lists some 150,000 clones, about 90% occurring once. This sample comprised peripheral blood, obtained on day 0 of MenACWY control vaccination. The receptors come from an adult in good health.

The V call is TRBV11-2, the J call TRBJ2-1; 11 nucleotides align to TRBD2. Germline lookup yields CDR1 SGHAT and CDR2 FQNNGV. V gave up 5 bases and J gave up 2 bases; unmatched junction bases: 8. The CDR3 covers 17 residues. The CDR3 region is CASSTIAGGIPYNEQFF. The CDR3 DNA reads as TGTGCCAGCAGCACTATAGCGGGGGGGATACCCTACAATGAGCAGTTCTTC.

The chain carries TRBV10-3 and TRBJ1-3; 8 bases are shared with TRBD1. Losses at the gene ends were 7 bases for V and 4 bases for J; bases not matched to a gene: 6. In germline, CDR1 is ENHRY, CDR2 SYGVKD. The CDR3 is 14 residues long. CDR3 DNA: TGTGCCATCACCCAGGGGGCAGGGGGAAACACCATATATTTT. This gives the protein CAITQGAGGNTIYF.